This record concerns one T cell receptor (beta chain) sequence. This entry belongs to a study of control samples from healthy donors and cancer patients. Produced via immunoSEQ multiplex PCR; TCRdb's table is partial and in-frame only. The table lists some 160,000 clones, roughly 92% of them singletons. V lost 1 base, J lost 4 bases, and 14 bases lay in between. The CDR3 extends over 15 amino acids. The germline V gene has CDR1 SGHRS and CDR2 YFSETQ. This receptor was obtained from a woman younger than 45 in good health. Sequencing was carried out using blood. The V call is TRBV5-1, the J call TRBJ1-2, with D unresolved. The CDR3 DNA is TGCGCCAGCAGCTTGATGGAAGGAACAACCTATGGCTACACCTTC. Amino acid sequence: CASSLMEGTTYGYTF.